This T cell receptor beta chain came from a study of blood T cell repertoires in COVID-19. In the source study's methods: Cell counts per sample came from amplifying reference gene primers. Only in-frame clones appear in the TCRdb table, and some are missing; sequencing was by immunoSEQ multiplex PCR. D and trimming come from the DNA, and the V and J calls and clone size come from that table. The top ten clones hold around 6.3% of a sample with over 300,000 clones, 90% of them seen once. Germline lookup yields CDR1 MNHEY and CDR2 SVGAGI. The J segment lost 0 bases and the V segment lost 4 bases, leaving 2 bases of the junction unmatched. CDR3 length: 15 amino acids.

The TCR sequence derives from a man younger than 35 with active or convalescent COVID-19. The chain recombines TRBV6-5 with TRBJ1-4; 7 bases agree with TRBD1. Sequenced sample: peripheral blood. In DNA, the CDR3 is TGTGCCAGCAGTTCAGGGACAGCAACTAATGAAAAACTGTTTTTT. Translated: CASSSGTATNEKLFF.